Listed below are T cell receptor beta chains from one sample, sequenced in a study of blood T cell repertoires in COVID-19. Repertoires were generated with immunoSEQ multiplex PCR, while TCRdb's copy carries only in-frame clones and drops some. The table has approximately 98,000 clones, 88% seen once. The material sequenced was peripheral blood. These receptors originate from a human donor in a cohort sampled during active COVID-19. CDR3s include the opening cysteine and the closing phenylalanine or tryptophan. A D gene is named only where the DNA matches it firmly. The size entry is marked missing in some rows and otherwise reads once, few, many or a size class.

J gene: TRBJ1-4
D gene: .
clone size: few
V gene: TRBV7-9
CDR3 protein: CASSRSGRGFNEKLFF
CDR3 DNA: TGTGCCAGCAGCAGAAGTGGTCGAGGGTTTAATGAAAAACTGTTTTTT

J gene: TRBJ1-6
D gene: .
clone size: .
V gene: TRBV28
CDR3 protein: CASKLLRDSPLHF
CDR3 DNA: TGTGCCAGCAAGCTTCTGAGGGATTCACCCCTCCACTTT

J gene: TRBJ2-6
D gene: .
clone size: .
V gene: TRBV6-6
CDR3 protein: CASSYGGVSGANVLTF
CDR3 DNA: TGTGCCAGCAGTTACGGAGGGGTTTCTGGGGCCAACGTCCTGACTTTC

J gene: TRBJ2-7
D gene: .
clone size: .
V gene: TRBV6-5
CDR3 protein: CASSLSPPYEQYF
CDR3 DNA: TGTGCCAGCAGTCTCAGTCCCCCCTACGAGCAGTACTTC

J gene: TRBJ2-1
D gene: TRBD2
clone size: .
V gene: TRBV6-1
CDR3 protein: CASSEAGWAGGLPEQFF
CDR3 DNA: TGTGCCAGCAGTGAAGCGGGATGGGCGGGGGGGCTACCTGAGCAGTTCTTC

J gene: TRBJ2-1
D gene: TRBD2
clone size: .
V gene: TRBV5-1
CDR3 protein: CASSEGLGLRSEQFF
CDR3 DNA: TGCGCCAGCAGCGAGGGACTAGGCCTTCGGTCGGAGCAGTTCTTC

J gene: TRBJ1-6
D gene: .
clone size: .
V gene: TRBV19
CDR3 protein: CASRVRLNSPLHF
CDR3 DNA: TGTGCCAGTAGGGTCAGGCTTAATTCACCCCTCCACTTT

J gene: TRBJ2-1
D gene: .
clone size: .
V gene: TRBV3-1/TRBV3-2
CDR3 protein: CASSQEAASSYNEQFF
CDR3 DNA: TGTGCCAGCAGCCAAGAGGCGGCGTCCTCCTACAATGAGCAGTTCTTC

J gene: TRBJ2-1
D gene: .
clone size: .
V gene: TRBV5-1
CDR3 protein: CASSLVVGGRSLEQFF
CDR3 DNA: TGCGCCAGCAGCTTGGTGGTGGGGGGGCGTTCCCTCGAGCAGTTCTTC

J gene: TRBJ2-5
D gene: TRBD1
clone size: .
V gene: TRBV5-1
CDR3 protein: CASSLQGARETQYF
CDR3 DNA: TGCGCCAGCAGCTTACAGGGGGCGCGGGAGACCCAGTACTTC